This T cell receptor beta chain was sequenced in a study of T cell changes during pregnancy in multiple sclerosis (dated by TCRdb to about 2019). Concerning the study at large: In women with multiple sclerosis, the researchers looked at how the T cell repertoire shifted as pregnancy progressed.

The library was obtained by the immunoSEQ multiplex PCR assay. This immuneACCESS table, as held by TCRdb, lists in-frame sequences with V and J called but not all clones. Of the missing ones, under half trace to an unresolved V gene in checked studies; the others have no known cause. For this sample the table gives roughly 79,000 clones, of which around 93% were detected only once. Approximately 0.79% of the sample comes from the top ten. From a lookup of the germline V gene, CDR1 and CDR2 are KGHSH and LQKENI. At the junction V is shortened by 2 bases and J by 0 bases, with 7 bases in between. Including the terminal cysteine and phenylalanine, the CDR3 comprises 14 residues. Left in the record is the CDR3 DNA by itself, 42 bases read in frame from the first base. With respect to this clone: Its cognate antigen has yet to be identified. No base qualities exist here, and no much larger clone lies one base off it.

This sample comprised peripheral blood, obtained in the second trimester of pregnancy. This clonotype was sampled from a female donor in good health, enrolled as a control in a pregnancy study. The chain is encoded by TRBV18 joined to TRBJ2-5; the best D guess is TRBD1, with 6 bases matching. Here is the DNA: TGTGCCAGCTCACCAGACAGGAACCAAGAGACCCAGTACTTC. Its protein product is CASSPDRNQETQYF.